The rows below give T cell receptor beta chains drawn from one sample of a study of T cell changes during pregnancy in multiple sclerosis. The assay was immunoSEQ multiplex PCR, and TCRdb's table has in-frame clones only and misses some. The sample holds tens of thousands of clones, just under 95% seen once. The source material was peripheral blood, sampled in the first trimester of pregnancy. The source of these receptors is a female donor with multiple sclerosis, enrolled in a pregnancy study. Each CDR3 is given with its conserved first and last residue. Fields, in order: J gene, CDR3 length, V gene, CDR3 protein.

j_call: TRBJ1-5
cdr3_length: 12
v_call: TRBV28
cdr3_aa: CASTYSNQPQHF

j_call: TRBJ1-2
cdr3_length: 15
v_call: TRBV5-1
cdr3_aa: CASASGMTGAWGYTF

j_call: TRBJ1-1
cdr3_length: 17
v_call: TRBV5-1
cdr3_aa: CASSLNVPTGGKSEAFF

j_call: TRBJ2-2
cdr3_length: 16
v_call: TRBV7-7
cdr3_aa: CASSLGQGEFPGELFF

j_call: TRBJ1-1
cdr3_length: 18
v_call: TRBV6-1
cdr3_aa: CASSEEVWTGSAHPEAFF

j_call: TRBJ2-5
cdr3_length: 16
v_call: TRBV6-5
cdr3_aa: CASSSKTIAPRWTQYF

j_call: TRBJ2-7
cdr3_length: 14
v_call: TRBV5-1
cdr3_aa: CASSVKTSANEQYF

j_call: TRBJ1-3
cdr3_length: 16
v_call: TRBV9
cdr3_aa: CASSVRPGISGNTIYF

j_call: TRBJ1-6
cdr3_length: 18
v_call: TRBV9
cdr3_aa: CASSVSRDRSSYNSPLHF

j_call: TRBJ1-2
cdr3_length: 15
v_call: TRBV28
cdr3_aa: CASSWGGATRRGYTF

j_call: TRBJ2-1
cdr3_length: 15
v_call: TRBV5-4
cdr3_aa: CASRGGTGRSNEQFF

j_call: TRBJ1-1
cdr3_length: 14
v_call: TRBV5-1
cdr3_aa: CASSLVSPNTEAFF

j_call: TRBJ1-2
cdr3_length: 13
v_call: TRBV7-9
cdr3_aa: CASSPRDPIGYTF

j_call: TRBJ2-7
cdr3_length: 11
v_call: TRBV20-1
cdr3_aa: CSARTTYEQYF

j_call: TRBJ1-1
cdr3_length: 15
v_call: TRBV6-5
cdr3_aa: CASSYAGVMNTEAFF

j_call: TRBJ1-5
cdr3_length: 17
v_call: TRBV5-1
cdr3_aa: CASKPGTGGEENQPQHF

j_call: TRBJ2-1
cdr3_length: 16
v_call: TRBV11-2
cdr3_aa: CASIGLALSSYNEQFF

j_call: TRBJ1-6
cdr3_length: 17
v_call: TRBV18
cdr3_aa: CASSPSLPGTGDSPLHF

j_call: TRBJ1-1
cdr3_length: 20
v_call: TRBV7-2
cdr3_aa: CASSLAPVRGQGAAGTEAFF

j_call: TRBJ1-1
cdr3_length: 14
v_call: TRBV6-1
cdr3_aa: CASSETDMNTEAFF

j_call: TRBJ1-1
cdr3_length: 15
v_call: TRBV18
cdr3_aa: CASSPDPDRLAEAFF

j_call: TRBJ1-6
cdr3_length: 15
v_call: TRBV19
cdr3_aa: CASSRGRAINSPLHF

j_call: TRBJ2-7
cdr3_length: 13
v_call: TRBV11-2
cdr3_aa: CASSPDNSYEQYF

j_call: TRBJ1-2
cdr3_length: 15
v_call: TRBV6-1
cdr3_aa: CASSEGPRAFYGYTF

j_call: TRBJ2-7
cdr3_length: 14
v_call: TRBV7-9
cdr3_aa: CASSLEGQSYEQYF

j_call: TRBJ2-1
cdr3_length: 14
v_call: TRBV7-6
cdr3_aa: CASSPGGSYNEQFF

j_call: TRBJ2-7
cdr3_length: 16
v_call: TRBV7-9
cdr3_aa: CASSLARLTGPYEQYF

j_call: TRBJ2-1
cdr3_length: 15
v_call: TRBV28
cdr3_aa: CASSPSPPQYNEQFF

j_call: TRBJ2-5
cdr3_length: 16
v_call: TRBV9
cdr3_aa: CASSNLAGNIQETQYF

j_call: TRBJ2-7
cdr3_length: 12
v_call: TRBV2
cdr3_aa: CASRWTVYEQYF

j_call: TRBJ2-2
cdr3_length: 17
v_call: TRBV7-2
cdr3_aa: CASSLVHTARNTGELFF

j_call: TRBJ1-5
cdr3_length: 14
v_call: TRBV2
cdr3_aa: CASMIIQGNQPQHF

j_call: TRBJ2-1
cdr3_length: 15
v_call: TRBV7-9
cdr3_aa: CASSLWGQVDNEQFF

j_call: TRBJ2-7
cdr3_length: 15
v_call: TRBV5-1
cdr3_aa: CASSLGVGANYEQYF

j_call: TRBJ2-1
cdr3_length: 16
v_call: TRBV15
cdr3_aa: CATSTLPLAGGGEQFF

j_call: TRBJ2-3
cdr3_length: 14
v_call: TRBV29-1
cdr3_aa: CSVTRTGRTDTQYF

j_call: TRBJ1-2
cdr3_length: 13
v_call: TRBV12-5
cdr3_aa: CASGETGNYGYTF

j_call: TRBJ2-2
cdr3_length: 15
v_call: TRBV18
cdr3_aa: CASSPPIANTGELFF

j_call: TRBJ2-3
cdr3_length: 15
v_call: TRBV6-1
cdr3_aa: CASRGLAGTLNTQYF

j_call: TRBJ1-1
cdr3_length: 15
v_call: TRBV9
cdr3_aa: CASSFTGTGFTEAFF

j_call: TRBJ1-5
cdr3_length: 14
v_call: TRBV4-1
cdr3_aa: CASSQDSSNQPQHF

j_call: TRBJ1-5
cdr3_length: 13
v_call: TRBV7-9
cdr3_aa: CASSRDSNQPQHF

j_call: TRBJ2-7
cdr3_length: 15
v_call: TRBV5-5
cdr3_aa: CASSAVLRGSYEQYF

j_call: TRBJ2-7
cdr3_length: 15
v_call: TRBV19
cdr3_aa: CASSPSGRAGYEQYF

j_call: TRBJ2-5
cdr3_length: 18
v_call: TRBV27
cdr3_aa: CASTPIPPGRGHQETQYF

j_call: TRBJ2-1
cdr3_length: 18
v_call: TRBV4-2
cdr3_aa: CASSPSLAGAGSYNEQFF

j_call: TRBJ1-4
cdr3_length: 13
v_call: TRBV12-5
cdr3_aa: CASGFGPLEKLFF

j_call: TRBJ1-2
cdr3_length: 15
v_call: TRBV9
cdr3_aa: CASSVGILSDYGYTF

j_call: TRBJ2-5
cdr3_length: 13
v_call: TRBV5-8
cdr3_aa: CASSLRDRETQYF